The clone carrying this TCR beta chain was seen a handful of times. No antigen is known for it. This CDR3 contains 13 residues. Germline V CDR1 and CDR2: MNHNS, SASEGT. Between the trimmed V and J ends, which lost 4 bases and 4 bases, there was a span of 10 bases. TCRdb redid the calling of the RT-PCR reads with MiXCR, one entry per CDR3 protein. The data contain hundreds of thousands of distinct CDR3 sequences, 10% to 15% of them seen just once; the ten biggest clones take up roughly 13%. The data stem from a study of response to subunit inactivated influenza vaccine. Study results and limitations: Authors suggested few new T cells are recruited by each seasonal influenza vaccination.

V is TRBV6-1 and J is TRBJ1-2; D perhaps matches TRBD1 (6 bases). Sequencing was performed on PBMCs from blood, taken about 40 days after vaccination. The receptor's source is a man between 45 and 60 years old who received an inactivated influenza vaccine. The CDR3 region has the DNA TGTGCCAGCAGTGCCGGGACAAGCTATGGCTACACCTTC. It yields the protein CASSAGTSYGYTF.